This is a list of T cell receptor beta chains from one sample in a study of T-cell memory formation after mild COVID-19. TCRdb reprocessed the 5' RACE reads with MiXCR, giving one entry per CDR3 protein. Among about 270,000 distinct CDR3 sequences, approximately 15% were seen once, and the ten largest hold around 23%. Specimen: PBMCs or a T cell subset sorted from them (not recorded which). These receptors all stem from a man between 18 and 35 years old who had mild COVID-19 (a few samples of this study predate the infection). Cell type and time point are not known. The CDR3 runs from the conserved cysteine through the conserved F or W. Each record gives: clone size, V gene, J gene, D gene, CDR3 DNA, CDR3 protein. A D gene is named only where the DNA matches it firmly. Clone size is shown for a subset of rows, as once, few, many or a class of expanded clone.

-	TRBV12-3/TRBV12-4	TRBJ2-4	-	TGTGCCAGCAGTTTACTCCTAGCGTCCAAAAACATTCAGTACTTC	CASSLLLASKNIQYF
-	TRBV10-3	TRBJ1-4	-	TGTGCCATCAGTTCAACTAATGAAAAACTGTTTTTT	CAISSTNEKLFF
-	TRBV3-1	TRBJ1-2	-	TGTGCCAGCAGCCAAGATCGGGTAATGAATGGCTACACCTTC	CASSQDRVMNGYTF
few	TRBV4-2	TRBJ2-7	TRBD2	TGTGCCAGCAGCCATTGGGGGGGAAGGCAGCGGGATCGCTACGAGCAGTACTTC	CASSHWGGRQRDRYEQYF
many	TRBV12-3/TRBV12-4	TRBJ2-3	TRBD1	TGTGCCAGCAGTCGACAGGGGCTTAGCACAGATACGCAGTATTTT	CASSRQGLSTDTQYF
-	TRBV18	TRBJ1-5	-	TGTGCCAGCTCACCCCGGGACGGCTATCAGCCCCAGCATTTT	CASSPRDGYQPQHF
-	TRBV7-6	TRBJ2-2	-	TGTGCCAGCAGCCCCTCCGCGGGGACCGGGGAGCTGTTTTTT	CASSPSAGTGELFF
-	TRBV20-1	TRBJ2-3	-	TGCAGTGCTAGAGGTCGGATTCAAGATACGCAGTATTTT	CSARGRIQDTQYF
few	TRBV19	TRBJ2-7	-	TGTGCCAGTACTAGCTCGGACGAGCAGTACTTC	CASTSSDEQYF
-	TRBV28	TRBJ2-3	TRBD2	TGTGCCAGCAGTCTAGCGGGGGGATCATCAGATACGCAGTATTTT	CASSLAGGSSDTQYF
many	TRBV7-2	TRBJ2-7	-	TGTGCCAGCAGCTTAGACGGATTCCACGAGCAGTACTTC	CASSLDGFHEQYF
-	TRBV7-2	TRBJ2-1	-	TGTGCCAGCAGCTTCTGGGCACTTCGGGGTCTGAACAATGAGCAGTTCTTC	CASSFWALRGLNNEQFF
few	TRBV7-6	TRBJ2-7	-	TGTGCCAGCAGCCCAGGGGACAACTCCTACGAGCAGTACTTC	CASSPGDNSYEQYF
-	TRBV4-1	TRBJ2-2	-	TGCGCCAGCAGAGGGGTGGGGCGCTTTGTGGCCGGGGAGCTGTTTTTT	CASRGVGRFVAGELFF
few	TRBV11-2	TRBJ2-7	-	TGTGCCAGCAGCTTGTTTGGCAGAACCAACTACGAGCAGTACTTC	CASSLFGRTNYEQYF
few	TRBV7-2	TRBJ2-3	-	TGTGCCAGCAGCTTCCGCGATCAAGATACGCAGTATTTT	CASSFRDQDTQYF
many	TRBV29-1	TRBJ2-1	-	TGCAGCGTACCGGGACTGCCATCAGATGGGCAGTTCTTC	CSVPGLPSDGQFF
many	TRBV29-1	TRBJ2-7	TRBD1	TGCAGCGTTGGATTTGAGGGGGCGCTTTACGAGCAGTACTTC	CSVGFEGALYEQYF
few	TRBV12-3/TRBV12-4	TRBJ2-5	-	TGTGCCAGCAGTTTAGGCCGGACCCGCCAAGAGACCCAGTACTTC	CASSLGRTRQETQYF
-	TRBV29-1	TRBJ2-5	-	TGCAGCGTTGAAGGGGGACTCCTGGGGACGTACCAAGAGACCCAGTACTTC	CSVEGGLLGTYQETQYF
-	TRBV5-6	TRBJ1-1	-	TGTGCCAGCAGCTTGGTTCACGAGAGGACTGAAGCTTTCTTT	CASSLVHERTEAFF
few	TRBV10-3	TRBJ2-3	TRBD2	TGTGCCATTCAAGCGGGGGGGACAGATACGCAGTATTTT	CAIQAGGTDTQYF
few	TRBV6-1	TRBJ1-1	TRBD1	TGTGCCAGCAGTGGATTCGGACAGGGGGGAACTGAAGCTTTCTTT	CASSGFGQGGTEAFF